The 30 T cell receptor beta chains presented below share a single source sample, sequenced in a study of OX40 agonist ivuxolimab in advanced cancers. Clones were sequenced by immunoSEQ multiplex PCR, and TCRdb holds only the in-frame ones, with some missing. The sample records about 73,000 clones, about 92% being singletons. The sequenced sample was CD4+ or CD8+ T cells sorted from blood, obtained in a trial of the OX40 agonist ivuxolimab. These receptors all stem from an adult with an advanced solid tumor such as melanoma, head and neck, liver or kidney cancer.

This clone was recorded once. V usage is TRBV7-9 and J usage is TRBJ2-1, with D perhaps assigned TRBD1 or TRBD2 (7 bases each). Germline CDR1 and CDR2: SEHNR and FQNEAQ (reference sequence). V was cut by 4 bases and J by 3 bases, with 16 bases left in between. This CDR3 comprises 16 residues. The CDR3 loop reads CASSSARGGNYNEQFF. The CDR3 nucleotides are TGTGCCAGCAGCTCCGCCAGGGGGGGCAACTACAATGAGCAGTTCTTC. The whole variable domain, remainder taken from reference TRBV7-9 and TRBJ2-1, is DTGVSQNPRHKITKRGQNVTFRCDPISEHNRLYWYRQTLGQGPEFLTYFQNEAQLEKSRLLSDRFSAERPKGSFSTLEIQRTEQGDSAMYLCASSSARGGNYNEQFFGPGTRLTVL.

The CDR3: CATSSLDSSGYTF. CDR3 coding DNA: TGTGCCACCAGCAGCCTTGACAGTAGCGGCTACACCTTC. This chain uses TRBV15 with TRBJ1-2; tentative D call: TRBD1 (5 bases). The V end lost 3 bases, the J end lost 8 bases, and 13 bases lay between the germline ends. The CDR3 length is 13 residues. The germline V gene encodes CDR1 LNHNV and CDR2 YYDKDF (reference sequence).

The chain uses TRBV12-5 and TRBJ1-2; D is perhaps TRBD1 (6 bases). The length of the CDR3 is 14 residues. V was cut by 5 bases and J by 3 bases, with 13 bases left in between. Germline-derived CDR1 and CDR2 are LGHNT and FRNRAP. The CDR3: CASGEGRGDYGYTF. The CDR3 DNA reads TGTGCTAGTGGTGAGGGTAGGGGGGACTATGGCTACACCTTC.

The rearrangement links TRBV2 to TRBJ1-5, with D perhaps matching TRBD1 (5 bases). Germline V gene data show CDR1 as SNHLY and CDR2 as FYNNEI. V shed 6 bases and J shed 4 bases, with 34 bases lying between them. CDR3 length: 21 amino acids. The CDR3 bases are TGTGCCAGCAGGATAACCGGGGACTCCTGGGGCGAGACGCCCATTAATCAGCCCCAGCATTTT. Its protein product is CASRITGDSWGETPINQPQHF.

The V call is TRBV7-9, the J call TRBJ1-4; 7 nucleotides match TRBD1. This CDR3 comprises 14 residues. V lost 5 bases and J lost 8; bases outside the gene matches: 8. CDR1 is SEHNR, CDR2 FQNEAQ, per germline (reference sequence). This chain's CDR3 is CASSPYRGEEKLFF. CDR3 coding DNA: TGTGCCAGCAGCCCCTACAGGGGTGAAGAAAAACTGTTTTTT.

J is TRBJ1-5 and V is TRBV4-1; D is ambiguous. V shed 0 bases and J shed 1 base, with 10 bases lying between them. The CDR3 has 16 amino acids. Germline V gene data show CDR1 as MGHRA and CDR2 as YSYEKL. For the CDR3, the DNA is TGCGCCAGCAGCCAAGATCGAACATTGAGCAATCAGCCCCAGCATTTT. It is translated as CASSQDRTLSNQPQHF.

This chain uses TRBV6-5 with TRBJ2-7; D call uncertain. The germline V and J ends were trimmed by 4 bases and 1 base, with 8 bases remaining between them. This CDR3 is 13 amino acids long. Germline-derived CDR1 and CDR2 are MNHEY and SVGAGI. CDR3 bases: TGTGCCAGCAGTTCTTACAGATCCTACGAGCAGTACTTC. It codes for CASSSYRSYEQYF.

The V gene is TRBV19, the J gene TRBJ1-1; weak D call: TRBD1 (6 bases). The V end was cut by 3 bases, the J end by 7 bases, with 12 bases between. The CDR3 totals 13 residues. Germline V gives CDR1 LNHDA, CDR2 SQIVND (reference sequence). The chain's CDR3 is CASSMQGSVEAFF. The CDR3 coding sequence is TGTGCCAGTAGTATGCAGGGGTCCGTTGAAGCTTTCTTT.

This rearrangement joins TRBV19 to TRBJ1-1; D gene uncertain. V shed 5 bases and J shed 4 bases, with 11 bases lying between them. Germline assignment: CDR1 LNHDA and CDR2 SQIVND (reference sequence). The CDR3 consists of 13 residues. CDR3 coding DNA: TGTGCCAGTAGTTTCAGTCTGATCACTGAAGCTTTCTTT. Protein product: CASSFSLITEAFF.

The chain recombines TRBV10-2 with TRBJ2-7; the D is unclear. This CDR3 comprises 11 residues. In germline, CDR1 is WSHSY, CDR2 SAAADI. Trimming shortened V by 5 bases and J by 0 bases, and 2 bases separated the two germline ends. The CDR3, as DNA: TGCGCCAGCAGTAACTCCTACGAGCAGTACTTC. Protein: CASSNSYEQYF.

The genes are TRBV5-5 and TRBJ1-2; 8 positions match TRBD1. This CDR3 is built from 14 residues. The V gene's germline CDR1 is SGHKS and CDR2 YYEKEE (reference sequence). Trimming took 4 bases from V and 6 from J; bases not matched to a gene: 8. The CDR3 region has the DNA TGTGCCAGCAGCCCGACAGGGGACGGAAATGGCTACACCTTC. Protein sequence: CASSPTGDGNGYTF.

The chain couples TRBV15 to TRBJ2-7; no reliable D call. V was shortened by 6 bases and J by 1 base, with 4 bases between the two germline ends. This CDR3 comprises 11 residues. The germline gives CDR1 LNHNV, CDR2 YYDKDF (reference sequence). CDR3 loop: CATRDSYEQYF. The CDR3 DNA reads TGTGCCACCAGGGATTCCTACGAGCAGTACTTC.

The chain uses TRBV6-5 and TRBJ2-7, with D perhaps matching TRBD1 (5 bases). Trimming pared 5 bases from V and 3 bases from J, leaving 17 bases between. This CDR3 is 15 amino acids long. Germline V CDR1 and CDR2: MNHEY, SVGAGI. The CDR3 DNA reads TGTGCCAGCAGTACGGCTGTAGGGGTGTTCTACGAGCAGTACTTC. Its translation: CASSTAVGVFYEQYF.

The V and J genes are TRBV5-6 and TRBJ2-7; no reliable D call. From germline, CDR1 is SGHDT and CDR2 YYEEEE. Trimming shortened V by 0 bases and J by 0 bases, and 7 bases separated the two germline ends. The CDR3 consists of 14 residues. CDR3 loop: CASSLVTASYEQYF. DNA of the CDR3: TGTGCCAGCAGCTTGGTCACTGCCTCCTACGAGCAGTACTTC.

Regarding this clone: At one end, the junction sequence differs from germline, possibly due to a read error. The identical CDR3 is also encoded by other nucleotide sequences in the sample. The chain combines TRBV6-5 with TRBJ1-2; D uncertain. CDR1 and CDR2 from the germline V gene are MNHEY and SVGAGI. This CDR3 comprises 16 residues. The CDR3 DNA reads TGTGCCAGCAGTTACGCGGAGGGATGGGCTAACTATGGCTACACCTTT. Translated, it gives CASSYAEGWANYGYTF.

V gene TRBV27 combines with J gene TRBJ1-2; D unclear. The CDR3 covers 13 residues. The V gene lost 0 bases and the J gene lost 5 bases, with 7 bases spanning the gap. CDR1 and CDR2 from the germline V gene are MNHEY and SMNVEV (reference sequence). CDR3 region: CASSLSGLYGYTF. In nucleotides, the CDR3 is TGTGCCAGCAGTTTATCAGGCCTATATGGCTACACCTTC.

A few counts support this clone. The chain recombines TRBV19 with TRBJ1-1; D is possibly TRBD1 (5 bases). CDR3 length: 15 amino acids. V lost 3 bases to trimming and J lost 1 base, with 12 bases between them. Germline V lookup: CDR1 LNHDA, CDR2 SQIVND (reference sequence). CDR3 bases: TGTGCCAGTAGTATCCCGGGACGGAGGAACACTGAAGCTTTCTTT. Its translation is CASSIPGRRNTEAFF.

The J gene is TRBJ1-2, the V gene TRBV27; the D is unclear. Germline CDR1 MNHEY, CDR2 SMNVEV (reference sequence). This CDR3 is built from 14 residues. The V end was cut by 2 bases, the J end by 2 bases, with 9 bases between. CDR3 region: CASSLDRRNYGYTF. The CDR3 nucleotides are TGTGCCAGCAGTTTAGACCGGCGGAACTATGGCTACACCTTC.

CDR3 region: CASSVGGGQGFYEQYF. As DNA, the CDR3 is TGTGCCAGCAGCGTAGGTGGGGGACAGGGCTTCTACGAGCAGTACTTC. This chain joins TRBV9 and TRBJ2-7; TRBD1 aligns across 9 bases. Germline loops: CDR1 SGDLS, CDR2 YYNGEE. CDR3 size: 16 residues. V lost 0 bases, J lost 3 bases, and 7 bases stayed unmatched.

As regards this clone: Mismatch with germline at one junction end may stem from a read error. The CDR3 here is CASSPGTGGVYEQYF. The CDR3 coding sequence is TGTGCTAGCAGCCCCGGGACAGGGGGCGTTTACGAGCAGTACTTC. The rearrangement uses TRBV7-7 and TRBJ2-7, with 12 nucleotides matching TRBD1. There are 15 residues in the CDR3. Germline CDR1 and CDR2: SSHAT and FNYEAQ (reference sequence).

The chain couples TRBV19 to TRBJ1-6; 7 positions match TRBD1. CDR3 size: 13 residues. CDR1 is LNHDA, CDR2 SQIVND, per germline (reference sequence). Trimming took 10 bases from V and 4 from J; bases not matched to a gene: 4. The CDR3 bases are TGTGCCACCAGGGGGGGGTATAATTCACCCCTCCACTTT. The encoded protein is CATRGGYNSPLHF.

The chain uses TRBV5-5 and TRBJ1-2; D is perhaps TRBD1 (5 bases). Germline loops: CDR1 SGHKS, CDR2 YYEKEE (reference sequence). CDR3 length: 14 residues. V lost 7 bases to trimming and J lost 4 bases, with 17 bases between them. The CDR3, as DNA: TGTGCCAGCCAAATCAAGGGGATCCCCTATGGCTACACCTTC. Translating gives CASQIKGIPYGYTF.

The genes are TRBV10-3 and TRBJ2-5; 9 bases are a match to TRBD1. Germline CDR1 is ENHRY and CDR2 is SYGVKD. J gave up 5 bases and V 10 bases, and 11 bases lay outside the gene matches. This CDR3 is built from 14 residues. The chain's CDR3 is CATRDRESGETQYF. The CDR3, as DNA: TGTGCCACACGGGACAGGGAGAGTGGGGAGACCCAGTACTTC.

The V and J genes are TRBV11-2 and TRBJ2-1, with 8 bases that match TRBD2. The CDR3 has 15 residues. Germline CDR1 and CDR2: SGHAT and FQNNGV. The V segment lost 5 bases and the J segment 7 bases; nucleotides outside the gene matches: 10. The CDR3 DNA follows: TGTGCCAGCAGCCCCGAAGGGGTAGCGGGGAATGAGCAGTTCTTC. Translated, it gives CASSPEGVAGNEQFF.

In DNA, the CDR3 is TGCAGCGTGGAAACAGTGAACACCGGGGAGCTGTTTTTT. Its protein is CSVETVNTGELFF. This chain joins TRBV29-1 and TRBJ2-2, with D unclear. CDR1 and CDR2 (germline): SQVTM, ANQGSEA. Trimming took off 6 bases at V and 1 base at J, with 9 bases between the two ends. This CDR3 is built from 13 residues.

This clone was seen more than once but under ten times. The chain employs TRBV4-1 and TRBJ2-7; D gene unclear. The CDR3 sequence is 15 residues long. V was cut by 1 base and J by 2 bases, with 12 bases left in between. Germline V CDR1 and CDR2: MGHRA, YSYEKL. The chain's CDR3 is CASSQVAESTYEQYF. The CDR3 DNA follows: TGCGCCAGCAGCCAAGTGGCGGAATCTACCTACGAGCAGTACTTC.

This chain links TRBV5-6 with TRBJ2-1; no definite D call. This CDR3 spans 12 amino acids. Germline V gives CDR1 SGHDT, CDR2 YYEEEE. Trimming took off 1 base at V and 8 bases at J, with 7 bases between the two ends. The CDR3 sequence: CASSLLTYEQFF. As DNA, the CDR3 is TGTGCCAGCAGCTTGTTGACCTATGAGCAGTTCTTC.

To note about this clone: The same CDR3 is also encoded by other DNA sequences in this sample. CDR3 loop: CASSLGDSGNTIYF. The CDR3 nucleotides are TGTGCCAGCAGCTTAGGAGACTCTGGAAACACCATATATTTT. The genes are TRBV11-2 and TRBJ1-3; no clear D gene. Germline assignment: CDR1 SGHAT and CDR2 FQNNGV. The CDR3 is made up of 14 amino acids. V lost 1 base to trimming and J lost 0 bases, with 4 bases between them.

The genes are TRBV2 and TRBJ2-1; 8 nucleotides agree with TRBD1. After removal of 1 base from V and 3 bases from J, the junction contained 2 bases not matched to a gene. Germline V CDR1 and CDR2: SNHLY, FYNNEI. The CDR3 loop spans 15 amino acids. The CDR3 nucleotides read TGTGCCAGCAGTGAAGACAGGGGGGACTACAATGAGCAGTTCTTC. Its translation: CASSEDRGDYNEQFF.

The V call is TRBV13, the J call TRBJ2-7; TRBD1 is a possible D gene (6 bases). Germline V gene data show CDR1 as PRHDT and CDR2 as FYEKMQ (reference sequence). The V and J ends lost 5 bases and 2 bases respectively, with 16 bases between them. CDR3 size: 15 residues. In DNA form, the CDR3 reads TGTGCCAGCAGCCGCCTCGGAACAGGGCCCTACGAGCAGTACTTC. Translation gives CASSRLGTGPYEQYF.